The rows below give T cell receptor beta chains drawn from one sample of a study of blood T cell repertoires in COVID-19. Assay: immunoSEQ multiplex PCR; the TCRdb copy retains only in-frame clones and omits some. The sample carries some 140,000 clones, 70% to 80% recorded once. The specimen was peripheral blood. Receptors were obtained from a man aged 60 to 69 who had recovered from COVID-19. Each CDR3 is given with its conserved first and last residue. The D gene is left open where the match is weak. Size values are once, few and many counts, or a class for expanded clones, and some rows have none.

clone size: .; J gene: TRBJ2-3; V gene: TRBV7-2; D gene: .; CDR3 DNA: TGTGCCAGCAGCTTAGTGGTACAGGGTTCAGATACGCAGTATTTT; CDR3 protein: CASSLVVQGSDTQYF
clone size: .; J gene: TRBJ2-5; V gene: TRBV19; D gene: .; CDR3 DNA: TGTGCCAGTAGTATTTATGGAGTACAGGGACAAGAGACCCAGTACTTC; CDR3 protein: CASSIYGVQGQETQYF
clone size: few; J gene: TRBJ2-1; V gene: TRBV30; D gene: TRBD2; CDR3 DNA: TGTGCCTGGAGTAAAGGCGGGGGGAGCTCCTACAATGAGCAGTTCTTC; CDR3 protein: CAWSKGGGSSYNEQFF
clone size: once; J gene: TRBJ2-7; V gene: TRBV7-9; D gene: TRBD1; CDR3 DNA: TGTGCCAGCAGCGCCAGAACCGGGACAGGGGGCTCTGGGTACGAGCAGTACTTC; CDR3 protein: CASSARTGTGGSGYEQYF
clone size: .; J gene: TRBJ1-1; V gene: TRBV7-2; D gene: .; CDR3 DNA: TGTGCCAGCAGCTTAGTTCCAGTGAACACTGAAGCTTTCTTT; CDR3 protein: CASSLVPVNTEAFF
clone size: .; J gene: TRBJ2-1; V gene: TRBV24-1; D gene: TRBD2; CDR3 DNA: TGTGCCACCAGTGACTCTTCTGCTAGCGGGATATGGAATGAGCAGTTCTTC; CDR3 protein: CATSDSSASGIWNEQFF
clone size: few; J gene: TRBJ2-5; V gene: TRBV30; D gene: .; CDR3 DNA: TGTGCCTTCGCCAGGGTGGAAGAGACCCAGTACTTC; CDR3 protein: CAFARVEETQYF
clone size: .; J gene: TRBJ2-3; V gene: TRBV6-2/TRBV6-3; D gene: TRBD1; CDR3 DNA: TGTGCCAGCAGCCGACGACAGGGGTACACAGATACGCAGTATTTT; CDR3 protein: CASSRRQGYTDTQYF
clone size: .; J gene: TRBJ1-6; V gene: TRBV7-8; D gene: .; CDR3 DNA: TGTGCCAGCAGCGCCCGGAGGGATTCACCCCTCCACTTT; CDR3 protein: CASSARRDSPLHF
clone size: .; J gene: TRBJ1-2; V gene: TRBV19; D gene: .; CDR3 DNA: TGTGCCAGTAGCCCCTATCTAGCTAACTATGGCTACACCTTC; CDR3 protein: CASSPYLANYGYTF
clone size: .; J gene: TRBJ1-2; V gene: TRBV9; D gene: .; CDR3 DNA: TGTGCCAGCAGCGTAGCGAAAAGCCCAGGGTTCTATGGCTACACCTTC; CDR3 protein: CASSVAKSPGFYGYTF
clone size: .; J gene: TRBJ2-5; V gene: TRBV23-1; D gene: .; CDR3 DNA: TGCGCCAGCATCCTCGACAGACAAGAGACCCAGTACTTC; CDR3 protein: CASILDRQETQYF
clone size: .; J gene: TRBJ2-1; V gene: TRBV11-2; D gene: TRBD2; CDR3 DNA: TGTGCCCGCAGCGGGCGGGGGGCGGGGGGGCAGCAGTTCTTC; CDR3 protein: CARSGRGAGGQQFF
clone size: .; J gene: TRBJ2-1; V gene: TRBV5-4; D gene: .; CDR3 DNA: TGTGCCAGCAGCGGGAGTCCCGGACCCTCCTACAATGAGCAGTTCTTC; CDR3 protein: CASSGSPGPSYNEQFF
clone size: .; J gene: TRBJ1-1; V gene: TRBV10-3; D gene: .; CDR3 DNA: TGTGCCATCAGTGAGTCTTCCATGGGGGGAACCACTGAAGCTTTCTTT; CDR3 protein: CAISESSMGGTTEAFF
clone size: .; J gene: TRBJ1-1; V gene: TRBV27; D gene: .; CDR3 DNA: TGTGCCAGCAGTTTCAGGGAGGCCCCTGAAGCTTTCTTT; CDR3 protein: CASSFREAPEAFF
clone size: .; J gene: TRBJ1-4; V gene: TRBV5-6; D gene: .; CDR3 DNA: TGTGCCAGCAGCTCTTTCTCGGGACATAGAAATGAAAAACTGTTTTTT; CDR3 protein: CASSSFSGHRNEKLFF
clone size: .; J gene: TRBJ1-1; V gene: TRBV3-1/TRBV3-2; D gene: .; CDR3 DNA: TGTGCCAGCAGCCCCTACTCGGGGACTGAAGCTTTCTTT; CDR3 protein: CASSPYSGTEAFF
clone size: .; J gene: TRBJ1-1; V gene: TRBV5-1; D gene: TRBD1; CDR3 DNA: TGCGCCAGCAGCTTGATTTCTCGGACAGGGGGCACTGAAGCTTTCTTT; CDR3 protein: CASSLISRTGGTEAFF
clone size: .; J gene: TRBJ1-5; V gene: TRBV6-5; D gene: .; CDR3 DNA: TGTGCCAGCAGGGGGCGCAGAGGCAATCAGCCCCAGCATTTT; CDR3 protein: CASRGRRGNQPQHF
clone size: .; J gene: TRBJ1-4; V gene: TRBV5-1; D gene: TRBD1; CDR3 DNA: TGCGCCAGCAGCTTGGGCACAGGGGGAGGAGAAAAACTGTTTTTT; CDR3 protein: CASSLGTGGGEKLFF
clone size: .; J gene: TRBJ2-1; V gene: TRBV14; D gene: TRBD1; CDR3 DNA: TGTGCCAGCAGCAAAAACCGGGACAGGTTGAGCTCCTACAATGAGCAGTTCTTC; CDR3 protein: CASSKNRDRLSSYNEQFF
clone size: .; J gene: TRBJ2-3; V gene: TRBV3-1/TRBV3-2; D gene: TRBD2; CDR3 DNA: TGTGCCAGCAGACCTAGCGGGGGGGCCACAGATACGCAGTATTTT; CDR3 protein: CASRPSGGATDTQYF
clone size: .; J gene: TRBJ2-1; V gene: TRBV20-1; D gene: .; CDR3 DNA: TGCAGTGCTAGTGGGGGAGCGGCCCTCTCCTACAATGAGCAGTTCTTC; CDR3 protein: CSASGGAALSYNEQFF
clone size: few; J gene: TRBJ1-1; V gene: TRBV7-7; D gene: .; CDR3 DNA: TGTGCTAGCAGCTTAGATTCAGAGAACACTGAAGCTTTCTTT; CDR3 protein: CASSLDSENTEAFF
clone size: .; J gene: TRBJ2-7; V gene: TRBV5-1; D gene: TRBD1; CDR3 DNA: TGCGCCAGCAGCGATCCCGGGACAGGAGCCTACGAGCAGTACTTC; CDR3 protein: CASSDPGTGAYEQYF
clone size: .; J gene: TRBJ2-7; V gene: TRBV5-4; D gene: TRBD1; CDR3 DNA: TGTGCCAGCAGCGACCCGACAGGGGGGACCTACGAGCAGTACTTC; CDR3 protein: CASSDPTGGTYEQYF
clone size: .; J gene: TRBJ1-2; V gene: TRBV28; D gene: .; CDR3 DNA: TGTGCCAGCAGTTTCCCCTCTCAGGGACTTAACTATGGCTACACCTTC; CDR3 protein: CASSFPSQGLNYGYTF
clone size: .; J gene: TRBJ2-4; V gene: TRBV28; D gene: TRBD1; CDR3 DNA: TGTGCCAGCAGTTTGAGACAGGGCGGCAACATTCAGTACTTC; CDR3 protein: CASSLRQGGNIQYF
clone size: once; J gene: TRBJ2-7; V gene: TRBV4-3; D gene: .; CDR3 DNA: TGCGCCAGCAGCCAAGATGAGAACCGAGAGCAGTACTTC; CDR3 protein: CASSQDENREQYF
clone size: once; J gene: TRBJ1-5; V gene: TRBV7-2; D gene: TRBD1; CDR3 DNA: TGTGCCAGCAGCTTAGCAGGACAGGGGCGCAATCAGCCCCAGCATTTT; CDR3 protein: CASSLAGQGRNQPQHF
clone size: few; J gene: TRBJ1-2; V gene: TRBV19; D gene: .; CDR3 DNA: TGTGCCAGTAGACAGGGCGCTAACTATGGCTACACCTTC; CDR3 protein: CASRQGANYGYTF
clone size: .; J gene: TRBJ2-2; V gene: TRBV12-3/TRBV12-4; D gene: .; CDR3 DNA: TGTGCCAGTTTGCGGGCGGGGACCGGGGAGCTGTTTTTT; CDR3 protein: CASLRAGTGELFF
clone size: .; J gene: TRBJ1-4; V gene: TRBV28; D gene: .; CDR3 DNA: TGTGCCAGCAGTTTGTCAGCAACTAATGAAAAACTGTTTTTT; CDR3 protein: CASSLSATNEKLFF
clone size: .; J gene: TRBJ1-5; V gene: TRBV19; D gene: .; CDR3 DNA: TGTGCCAGTAGTAGCGGGGGACCCTCGGGCCAGCCCCAGCATTTT; CDR3 protein: CASSSGGPSGQPQHF
clone size: few; J gene: TRBJ2-2; V gene: TRBV2; D gene: .; CDR3 DNA: TGTGCCAGCAGTGAAGTCCAGGGGACGAACACCGGGGAGCTGTTTTTT; CDR3 protein: CASSEVQGTNTGELFF
clone size: .; J gene: TRBJ1-1; V gene: TRBV3-1/TRBV3-2; D gene: TRBD1; CDR3 DNA: TGTGCCAGCAGCCAAGATGGGACAGGGGGGATGAACACTGAAGCTTTCTTT; CDR3 protein: CASSQDGTGGMNTEAFF
clone size: .; J gene: TRBJ2-2; V gene: TRBV19; D gene: .; CDR3 DNA: TGTGCCAGTAGTATAGGATCCCTGGGCACGAACACCGGGGAGCTGTTTTTT; CDR3 protein: CASSIGSLGTNTGELFF
clone size: few; J gene: TRBJ2-7; V gene: TRBV11-3; D gene: TRBD1; CDR3 DNA: TGTGCCAGCAGCCGGGACAGGAGCTCCTACGAGCAGTACTTC; CDR3 protein: CASSRDRSSYEQYF
clone size: .; J gene: TRBJ1-5; V gene: TRBV6-5; D gene: TRBD1; CDR3 DNA: TGTGCCAGCAGGGGACAGGGAAAAGGTCAGCCCCAGCATTTT; CDR3 protein: CASRGQGKGQPQHF
clone size: .; J gene: TRBJ2-2; V gene: TRBV3-1/TRBV3-2; D gene: .; CDR3 DNA: TGTGCCAGCAGCCAAGGCAGGGTCAACACCGGGGAGCTGTTTTTT; CDR3 protein: CASSQGRVNTGELFF
clone size: .; J gene: TRBJ1-6; V gene: TRBV27; D gene: .; CDR3 DNA: TGTGCCAGCAGTTTTCCCGTTAGGGGTTCACCCCTCCACTTT; CDR3 protein: CASSFPVRGSPLHF
clone size: .; J gene: TRBJ2-3; V gene: TRBV21-1; D gene: .; CDR3 DNA: TGTGCCGACCCCTCGTTTTCGCGGGAGGCCGCAGATACGCAGTATTTT; CDR3 protein: CADPSFSREAADTQYF
clone size: .; J gene: TRBJ2-2; V gene: TRBV11-3; D gene: TRBD1; CDR3 DNA: TGTGCCAGCAGCTCCAAAACAGGGGGCCTCACCGGGGAGCTGTTTTTT; CDR3 protein: CASSSKTGGLTGELFF
clone size: .; J gene: TRBJ2-2; V gene: TRBV5-5; D gene: .; CDR3 DNA: TGTGCCAGCAGCCTCGGACTCGATACAAACACCGGGGAGCTGTTTTTT; CDR3 protein: CASSLGLDTNTGELFF
clone size: .; J gene: TRBJ1-3; V gene: TRBV11-2; D gene: TRBD1; CDR3 DNA: TGTGCCAGCAGCCGTGACAGGGTACCAGGAAACACCATATATTTT; CDR3 protein: CASSRDRVPGNTIYF
clone size: few; J gene: TRBJ1-1; V gene: TRBV20-1; D gene: TRBD1; CDR3 DNA: TGCAGTGCTAGTTTGACAGGGGGAGGGAACACTGAAGCTTTCTTT; CDR3 protein: CSASLTGGGNTEAFF